This TCR beta chain came from a study of Tregs in tolerant kidney transplant recipients. Across the study: Related graft donors supplied nonmyeloablative bone marrow transplants, and mixed chimerism was transient. Study-wide points: Changing PCR primers prevented nucleotide comparison between some patients' samples.

In regard to this clone: What it binds is not known. The read terminates 3 residues ahead of where the CDR3 ends, so the germline J gene completes it.

CDR1 is SNHLY and CDR2 is FYNNEI in the germline V gene. This CDR3 comprises 17 residues. V was pared by 5 bases and J by 2 bases, with 19 bases between. Thawed PBMCs were FACS-sorted into unstimulated CD4+CD25+CD127- regulatory T cells, CD4+CD25- non-regulatory cells, CD4 and CD8 cells. The protocol was immunoSEQ multiplex PCR, while the TCRdb copy is restricted to in-frame clones and leaves out a portion. The repertoire shows some 52,000 clones; the top ten hold about 0.83%. The source of this sequence is a human donor who received a combined kidney and bone marrow transplant. The V call is TRBV2, the J call TRBJ1-3; a weak D match, TRBD1 (5 bases). This specimen consisted of CD4+ T cells from blood, obtained before the transplant. Partial CDR3 DNA: TGTGCCAGCAGTCCTATCCCCCAGGGAGGACCTGGAAACACC. Translated, it gives CASSPIPQGGPGNT. The full CDR3 protein is CASSPIPQGGPGNTIYF.